The 8 T cell receptor beta chains below were found in one sample sequenced in a study of identical twins' blood T cells. TCRdb passed the 5' RACE reads through MiXCR, listing each CDR3 protein once. The table lists about 370,000 distinct CDR3 sequences, about 28% of them singletons, with about 6% in the top ten. Material for sequencing was PBMCs. These receptors were taken from a woman between 18 and 50 years old in good health.

This clonotype was detected many times. The chain combines TRBV29-1 with TRBJ2-5; D not resolved. Trimming shortened V by 7 bases and J by 2 bases, and 8 bases separated the two germline ends. Germline-derived CDR1 and CDR2 are SQVTM and ANQGSEA. The length of the CDR3 is 11 residues. CDR3 protein: CSAPKQETQYF. Here the CDR3 DNA reads TGCAGCGCGCCGAAACAAGAGACCCAGTACTTC.

This rearrangement joins TRBV27 to TRBJ1-4; D unresolved. The CDR3 is 14 amino acids. CDR1 is MNHEY and CDR2 is SMNVEV in the germline V gene (reference sequence). V shed 1 base and J shed 7 bases, with 10 bases lying between them. CDR3 sequence (DNA): TGTGCCAGCAGTTTATATGGGGTTGGTGAAAAACTGTTTTTT. Encoded protein: CASSLYGVGEKLFF.

Concerning this clonotype itself: Lacking the conserved final phenylalanine or tryptophan, this CDR3 likely reflects a read error. The chain couples TRBV11-2 to TRBJ2-5; 8 bases match TRBD2. From germline, CDR1 is SGHAT and CDR2 FQNNGV. The CDR3 has 15 residues. V shed 10 bases and J 2 bases; nucleotides not matched to a gene: 12. The CDR3 loop is CATDFREGLQETQYL. The CDR3 coding sequence is TGTGCCACCGACTTTCGGGAGGGACTACAAGAGACCCAGTACCTC.

V is TRBV9 and J is TRBJ1-2; TRBD1 matches at 7 bases. Germline trimming cut 4 bases from V and 10 bases from J; bases unmatched to any gene: 16. This CDR3 spans 15 amino acids. Germline V CDR1 and CDR2: SGDLS, YYNGEE. This CDR3 is CASSPRDRGLGDYTF. In nucleotides, the CDR3 is TGTGCCAGCAGCCCCCGGGACAGAGGGTTAGGTGACTACACCTTC.

This clonotype has a count of ten or more. As DNA, the CDR3 is TGTGCCAGCCTTGCTCTGGACACCAACACCGGGGAGCTGTTTTTT. It specifies CASLALDTNTGELFF. This chain uses TRBV12-3 or TRBV12-4 with TRBJ2-2; D is possibly TRBD1 (5 bases). The CDR3 extends over 15 amino acids. With 8 bases removed from V and 2 bases from J, the gap between germline ends came to 15 bases.

The chain has TRBV3-1 and TRBJ1-3; D remains unclear. Between the trimmed V and J ends, which lost 3 bases and 0 bases, there was a span of 6 bases. This CDR3 has 14 residues. Germline V gives CDR1 LGHDT, CDR2 YNNKEL (reference sequence). CDR3 nucleotides: TGTGCCAGCAGCCATGCTACCTCTGGAAACACCATATATTTT. It specifies CASSHATSGNTIYF.

The chain has TRBV24-1 and TRBJ2-1; no firm D call. The CDR3 totals 12 residues. The V gene lost 2 bases and the J gene lost 6 bases, with 4 bases spanning the gap. The germline CDR1 and CDR2 sequences are KGHDR and SFDVKD. CDR3 amino acids: CATSDSSNEQFF. CDR3 nucleotide sequence: TGTGCCACCAGTGATTCCAGCAATGAGCAGTTCTTC.

The chain has TRBV5-1 and TRBJ1-1, with a tentative D call TRBD1 (6 bases). In germline, CDR1 is SGHRS, CDR2 YFSETQ. Deletions cut 0 bases from V and 2 bases from J, with 11 bases between. The CDR3 contains 15 residues. CDR3: CASSLEAGANTEAFF. The DNA for the CDR3 is TGCGCCAGCAGCTTGGAGGCAGGGGCAAACACTGAAGCTTTCTTT.